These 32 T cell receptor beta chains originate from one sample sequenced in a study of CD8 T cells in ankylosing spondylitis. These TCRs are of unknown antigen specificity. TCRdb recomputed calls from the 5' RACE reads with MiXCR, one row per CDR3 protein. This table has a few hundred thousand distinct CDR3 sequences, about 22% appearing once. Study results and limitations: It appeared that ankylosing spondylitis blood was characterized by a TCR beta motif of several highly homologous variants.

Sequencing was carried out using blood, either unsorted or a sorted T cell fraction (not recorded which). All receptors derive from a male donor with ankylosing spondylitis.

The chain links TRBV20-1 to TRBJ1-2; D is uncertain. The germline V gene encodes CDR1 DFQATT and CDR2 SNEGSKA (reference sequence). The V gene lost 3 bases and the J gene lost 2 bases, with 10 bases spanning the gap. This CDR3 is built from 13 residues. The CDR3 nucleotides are TGCAGTGCTAGGGCTTCAGGCAACTATGGCTACACCTTC. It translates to CSARASGNYGYTF.

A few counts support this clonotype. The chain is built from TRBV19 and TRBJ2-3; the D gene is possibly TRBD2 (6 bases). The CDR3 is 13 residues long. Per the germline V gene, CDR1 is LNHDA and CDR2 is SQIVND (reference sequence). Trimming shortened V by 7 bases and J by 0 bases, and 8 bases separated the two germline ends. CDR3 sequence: CASKAGSTDTQYF. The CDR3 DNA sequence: TGTGCCAGTAAAGCGGGTAGCACAGATACGCAGTATTTT.

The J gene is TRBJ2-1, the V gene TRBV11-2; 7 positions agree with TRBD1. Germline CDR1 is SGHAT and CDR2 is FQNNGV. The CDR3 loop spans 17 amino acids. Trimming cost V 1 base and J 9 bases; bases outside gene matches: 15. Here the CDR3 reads CASSLATRGSESSEQFF. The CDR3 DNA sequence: TGTGCCAGCAGCTTAGCCACCAGGGGGTCCGAATCATCTGAGCAGTTCTTC.

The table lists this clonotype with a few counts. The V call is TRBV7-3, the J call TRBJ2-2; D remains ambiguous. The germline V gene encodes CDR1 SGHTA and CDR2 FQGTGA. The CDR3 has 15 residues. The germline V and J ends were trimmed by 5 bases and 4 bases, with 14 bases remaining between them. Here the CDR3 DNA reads TGTGCCAGCAGCCCGGTAGGGTCGCGCACCGGGGAGCTGTTTTTT. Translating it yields CASSPVGSRTGELFF.

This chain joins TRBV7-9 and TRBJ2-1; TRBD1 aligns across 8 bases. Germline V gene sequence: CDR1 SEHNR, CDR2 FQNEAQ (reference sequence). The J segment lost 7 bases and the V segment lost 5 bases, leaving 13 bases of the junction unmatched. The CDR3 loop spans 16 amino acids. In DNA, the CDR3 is TGTGCCAGCAGCGCCAGGGGGCTACTAGTGATTAATGAGCAGTTCTTC. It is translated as CASSARGLLVINEQFF.

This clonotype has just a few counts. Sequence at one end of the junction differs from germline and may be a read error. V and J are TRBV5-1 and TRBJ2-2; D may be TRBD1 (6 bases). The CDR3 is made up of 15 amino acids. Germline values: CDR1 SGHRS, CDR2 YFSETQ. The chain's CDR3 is CASSWGLTGTGVLFF. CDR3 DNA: TGCGCCAGCAGCTGGGGCCTTACAGGGACCGGGGTGCTGTTTTTT. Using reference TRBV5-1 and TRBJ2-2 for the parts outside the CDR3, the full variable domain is KAGVTQTPRYLIKTRGQQVTLSCSPISGHRSVSWYQQTPGQGLQFLFEYFSETQRNKGNFPGRFSGRQFSNSRSEMNVSTLELGDSALYLCASSWGLTGTGVLFFGEGSRLTVL.

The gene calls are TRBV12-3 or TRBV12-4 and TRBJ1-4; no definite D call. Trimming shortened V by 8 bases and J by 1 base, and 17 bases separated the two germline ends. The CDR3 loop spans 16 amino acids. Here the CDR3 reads CASRRRGSGTNEKLFF. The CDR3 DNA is TGTGCCAGCCGCCGCCGGGGTTCGGGAACTAATGAAAAACTGTTTTTT.

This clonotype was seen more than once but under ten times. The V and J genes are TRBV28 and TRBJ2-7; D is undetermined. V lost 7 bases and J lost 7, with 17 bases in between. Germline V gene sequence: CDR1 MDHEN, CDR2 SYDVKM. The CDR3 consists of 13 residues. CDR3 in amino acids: CASTPEYPREQYF. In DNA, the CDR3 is TGTGCCAGCACCCCGGAGTATCCGAGAGAGCAGTACTTC.

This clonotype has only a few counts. DNA for the CDR3: TGTGCCAGCAGTGAAGAGAGGGGGTCCTACAATGAGCAGTTCTTC. This encodes CASSEERGSYNEQFF. V usage is TRBV25-1 and J usage is TRBJ2-1; possibly TRBD1 for D (6 bases). The germline V gene encodes CDR1 MGHDK and CDR2 SYGVNS. Between the trimmed V and J ends, which lost 2 bases and 1 base, there was a span of 9 bases. The CDR3 extends over 15 amino acids. The whole variable domain, filled in from reference TRBV25-1 and TRBJ2-1, reads EADIYQTPRYLVIGTGKKITLECSQTMGHDKMYWYQQDPGMELHLIHYSYGVNSTEKGDLSSESTVSRIRTEHFPLTLESARPSHTSQYLCASSEERGSYNEQFFGPGTRLTVL.

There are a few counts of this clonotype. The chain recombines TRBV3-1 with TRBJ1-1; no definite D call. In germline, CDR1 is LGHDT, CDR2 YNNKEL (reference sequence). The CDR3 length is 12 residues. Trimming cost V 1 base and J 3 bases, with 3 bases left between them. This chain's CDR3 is CASSQAHTEAFF. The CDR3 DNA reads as TGTGCCAGCAGCCAAGCCCACACTGAAGCTTTCTTT.

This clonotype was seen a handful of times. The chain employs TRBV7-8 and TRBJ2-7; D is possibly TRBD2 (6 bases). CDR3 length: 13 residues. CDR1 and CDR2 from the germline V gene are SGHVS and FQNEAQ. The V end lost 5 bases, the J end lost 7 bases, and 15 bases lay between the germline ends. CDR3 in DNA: TGTGCCAGCAGCCCGGGACTTGACCTAGAGCAGTACTTC. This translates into CASSPGLDLEQYF.

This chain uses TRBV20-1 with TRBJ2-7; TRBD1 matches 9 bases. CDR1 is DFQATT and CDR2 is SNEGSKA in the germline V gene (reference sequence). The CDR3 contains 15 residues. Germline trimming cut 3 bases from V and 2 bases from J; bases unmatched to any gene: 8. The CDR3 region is CSARAGQGGAYEQYF. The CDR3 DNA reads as TGCAGTGCTAGGGCGGGACAGGGAGGCGCCTACGAGCAGTACTTC.

CDR3 bases: TGTGCCAGCAGCCCCCGGGTGGGGCAAACTAACTCCTACAATGAGCAGTTCTTC. The encoded protein is CASSPRVGQTNSYNEQFF. This rearrangement joins TRBV7-3 to TRBJ2-1, with D perhaps TRBD1 (5 bases). Trimming stripped 5 bases from V and 0 bases from J, with 20 bases between. Germline V CDR1 and CDR2: SGHTA, FQGTGA. The CDR3 loop spans 18 amino acids. Combining the CDR3 with reference TRBV7-3 and TRBJ2-1 gives the whole variable domain GAGVSQTPSNKVTEKGKYVELRCDPISGHTALYWYRQSLGQGPEFLIYFQGTGAADDSGLPNDRFFAVRPEGSVSTLKIQRTERGDSAVYLCASSPRVGQTNSYNEQFFGPGTRLTVL.

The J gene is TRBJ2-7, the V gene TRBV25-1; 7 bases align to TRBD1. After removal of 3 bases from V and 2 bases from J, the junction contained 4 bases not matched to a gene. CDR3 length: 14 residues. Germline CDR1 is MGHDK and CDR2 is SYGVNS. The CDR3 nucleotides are TGTGCCAGCAGTGAGTGGGACAGTCCCTACGAGCAGTACTTC. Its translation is CASSEWDSPYEQYF.

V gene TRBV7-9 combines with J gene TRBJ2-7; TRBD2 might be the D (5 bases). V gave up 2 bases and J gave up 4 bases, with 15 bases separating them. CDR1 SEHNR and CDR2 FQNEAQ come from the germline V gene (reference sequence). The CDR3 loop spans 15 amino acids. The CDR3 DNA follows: TGTGCCAGCAGCTTATTTTCGGGAATGAGTTACGAGCAGTACTTC. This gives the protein CASSLFSGMSYEQYF.

The CDR3 nucleotides read TGTGCCAGCAGTCCCCTGCGTCTAGCGGGGGACAATGAGCAGTTCTTC. Its protein product is CASSPLRLAGDNEQFF. V and J are TRBV28 and TRBJ2-1, with 10 bases fitting TRBD2. Losses at the gene ends were 5 bases for V and 5 bases for J; bases not matched to a gene: 9. The germline V gene has CDR1 MDHEN and CDR2 SYDVKM. The CDR3 covers 16 residues. Full variable domain (rest looked up from reference TRBV28 and TRBJ2-1): DVKVTQSSRYLVKRTGEKVFLECVQDMDHENMFWYRQDPGLGLRLIYFSYDVKMKEKGDIPEGYSVSREKKERFSLILESASTNQTSMYLCASSPLRLAGDNEQFFGPGTRLTVL.

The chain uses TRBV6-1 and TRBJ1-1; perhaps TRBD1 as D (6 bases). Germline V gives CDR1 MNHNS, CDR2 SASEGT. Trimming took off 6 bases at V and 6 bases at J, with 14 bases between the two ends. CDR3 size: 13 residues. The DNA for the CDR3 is TGTGCCAGCAGGCGGGGGCAAGTGTCTGAAGCTTTCTTT. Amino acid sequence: CASRRGQVSEAFF.

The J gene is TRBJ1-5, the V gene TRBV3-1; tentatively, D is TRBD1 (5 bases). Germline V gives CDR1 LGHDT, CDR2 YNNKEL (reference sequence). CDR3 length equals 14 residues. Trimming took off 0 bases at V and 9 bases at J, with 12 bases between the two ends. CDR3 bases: TGTGCCAGCAGCCAAGAGGCAGGGCTTTCGCCCCAGCATTTT. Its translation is CASSQEAGLSPQHF.

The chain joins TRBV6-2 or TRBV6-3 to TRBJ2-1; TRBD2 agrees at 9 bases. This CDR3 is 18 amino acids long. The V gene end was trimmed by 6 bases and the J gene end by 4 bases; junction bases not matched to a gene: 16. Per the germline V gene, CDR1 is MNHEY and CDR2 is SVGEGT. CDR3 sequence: CASRIEKPGTSRYNEQFF. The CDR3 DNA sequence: TGTGCCAGCAGAATTGAAAAACCCGGGACTAGCAGATACAATGAGCAGTTCTTC.

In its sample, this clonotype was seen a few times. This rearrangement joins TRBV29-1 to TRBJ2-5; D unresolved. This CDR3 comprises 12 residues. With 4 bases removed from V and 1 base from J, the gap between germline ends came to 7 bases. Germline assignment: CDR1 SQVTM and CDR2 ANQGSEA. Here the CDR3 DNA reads TGCAGCGTTGTGGAGTTCCAAGAGACCCAGTACTTC. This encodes CSVVEFQETQYF.

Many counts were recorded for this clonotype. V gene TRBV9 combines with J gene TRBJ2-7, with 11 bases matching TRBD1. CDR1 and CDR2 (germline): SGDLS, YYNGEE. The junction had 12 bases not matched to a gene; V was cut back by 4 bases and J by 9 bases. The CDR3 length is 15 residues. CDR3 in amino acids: CASSQSGTGGLGQYF. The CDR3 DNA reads TGTGCCAGCAGCCAGTCCGGGACAGGGGGTTTAGGGCAGTACTTC.

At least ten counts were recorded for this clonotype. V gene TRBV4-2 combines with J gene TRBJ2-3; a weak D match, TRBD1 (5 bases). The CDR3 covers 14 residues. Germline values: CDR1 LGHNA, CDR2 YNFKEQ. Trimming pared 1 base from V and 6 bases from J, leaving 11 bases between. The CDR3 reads CASSQGAGMDTQYF. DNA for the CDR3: TGTGCCAGCAGCCAAGGTGCAGGGATGGATACGCAGTATTTT.

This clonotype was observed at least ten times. CDR3 in DNA: TGTGCCAGCAGCCCTCGGACAGGGTATTCACCCCTCCACTTT. Its translation: CASSPRTGYSPLHF. The chain combines TRBV16 with TRBJ1-6; 8 bases fit TRBD1. This CDR3 is 14 amino acids long. CDR1 and CDR2 (germline): KGHSY, FQNENV. Germline trimming cut 4 bases from V and 8 bases from J; bases unmatched to any gene: 4. Complete variable domain (other parts from reference TRBV16 and TRBJ1-6): GEEVAQTPKHLVRGEGQKAKLYCAPIKGHSYVFWYQQVLKNEFKFLISFQNENVFDETGMPKERFSAKCLPNSPCSLEIQATKLEDSAVYFCASSPRTGYSPLHFGNGTRLTVT.

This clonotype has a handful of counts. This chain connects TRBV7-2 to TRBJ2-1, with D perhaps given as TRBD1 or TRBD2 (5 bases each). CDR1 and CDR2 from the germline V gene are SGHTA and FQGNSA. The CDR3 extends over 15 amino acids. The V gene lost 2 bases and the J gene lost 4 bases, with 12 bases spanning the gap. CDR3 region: CASSLTVGVYNEQFF. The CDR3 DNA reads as TGTGCCAGCAGCTTAACGGTGGGGGTGTACAATGAGCAGTTCTTC.

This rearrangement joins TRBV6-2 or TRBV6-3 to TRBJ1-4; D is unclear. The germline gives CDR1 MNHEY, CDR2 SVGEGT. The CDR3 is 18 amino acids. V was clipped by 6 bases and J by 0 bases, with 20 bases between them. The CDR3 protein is CASSYRAASGATNEKLFF. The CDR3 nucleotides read TGTGCCAGCAGCTACCGGGCCGCTTCGGGTGCAACTAATGAAAAACTGTTTTTT.

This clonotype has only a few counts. The CDR3 region is CASGLVQRGSYSGANVLTF. DNA of the CDR3: TGTGCTAGTGGTTTGGTACAACGGGGCAGCTACTCTGGGGCCAACGTCCTGACTTTC. V gene TRBV12-5 combines with J gene TRBJ2-6; tentatively, D is TRBD1 or TRBD2 (5 bases each). CDR3 length: 19 residues. V shed 0 bases and J shed 0 bases, with 15 bases lying between them. In germline, CDR1 is LGHNT, CDR2 FRNRAP.

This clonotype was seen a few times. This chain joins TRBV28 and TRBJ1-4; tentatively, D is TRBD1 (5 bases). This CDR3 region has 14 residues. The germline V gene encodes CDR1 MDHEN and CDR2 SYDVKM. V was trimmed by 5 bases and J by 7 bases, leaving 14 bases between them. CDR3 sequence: CASSLGFRGEKLFF. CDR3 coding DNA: TGTGCCAGCAGTCTCGGCTTTAGGGGTGAAAAACTGTTTTTT.

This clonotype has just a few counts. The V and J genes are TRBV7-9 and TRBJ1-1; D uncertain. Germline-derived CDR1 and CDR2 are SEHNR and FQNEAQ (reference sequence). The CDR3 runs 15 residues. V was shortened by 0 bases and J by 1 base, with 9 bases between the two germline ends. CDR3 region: CASSLAPQENTEAFF. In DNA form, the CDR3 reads TGTGCCAGCAGCTTAGCGCCCCAAGAGAACACTGAAGCTTTCTTT.

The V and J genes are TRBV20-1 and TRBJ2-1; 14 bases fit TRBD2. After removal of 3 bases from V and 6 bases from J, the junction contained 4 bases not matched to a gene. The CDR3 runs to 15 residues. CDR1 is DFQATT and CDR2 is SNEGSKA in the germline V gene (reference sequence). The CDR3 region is CSASGTSGRANEQFF. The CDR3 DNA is TGCAGTGCTAGCGGGACTAGCGGGAGAGCCAATGAGCAGTTCTTC.

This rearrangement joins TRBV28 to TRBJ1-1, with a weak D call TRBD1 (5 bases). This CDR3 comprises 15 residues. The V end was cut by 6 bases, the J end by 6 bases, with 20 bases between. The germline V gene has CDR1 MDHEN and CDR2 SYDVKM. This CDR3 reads CASRPSGIGVAEAFF. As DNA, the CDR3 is TGTGCCAGCAGGCCTTCAGGGATTGGGGTAGCTGAAGCTTTCTTT.

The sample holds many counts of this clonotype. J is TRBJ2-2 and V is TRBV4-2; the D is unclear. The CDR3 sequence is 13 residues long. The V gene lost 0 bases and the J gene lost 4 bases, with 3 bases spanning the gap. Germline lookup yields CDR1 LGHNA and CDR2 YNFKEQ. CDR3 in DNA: TGTGCCAGCAGCCAAGATTTCACCGGGGAGCTGTTTTTT. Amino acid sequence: CASSQDFTGELFF.

CDR3 sequence: CASSLRRSGRAGNEQFF. CDR3 DNA: TGTGCCAGCAGCTTACGGCGAAGCGGGAGGGCCGGCAATGAGCAGTTCTTC. The rearrangement uses TRBV7-8 and TRBJ2-1; the match to TRBD2 covers 10 bases. Germline-derived CDR1 and CDR2 are SGHVS and FQNEAQ. J was trimmed by 6 bases and V by 2 bases; bases with no gene match: 10. The CDR3 is made up of 17 amino acids. Full variable domain (rest looked up from reference TRBV7-8 and TRBJ2-1): GAGVSQSPRYKVAKRGQDVALRCDPISGHVSLFWYQQALGQGPEFLTYFQNEAQLDKSGLPSDRFFAERPEGSVSTLKIQRTQQEDSAVYLCASSLRRSGRAGNEQFFGPGTRLTVL.